Listed below are T cell receptor beta chains from one sample, sequenced in a study of T-cell reconstitution after alpha-beta-depleted transplantation in children. MiXCR was run by TCRdb on the PCR reads, yielding one entry per CDR3 protein. In the table there are 200,000 to 250,000 distinct CDR3 sequences, about a tenth of which are singletons. The sequences come from PBMCs, collected before TCRalphabeta/CD19-depleted stem cell transplant. The receptors come from a child less than two years old with acute myeloid leukemia, due to receive a stem cell transplant. The CDR3 runs from the conserved cysteine through the conserved F or W. Fields, in order: clone size, D gene, V gene, J gene, CDR3 protein, CDR3 DNA. D genes are given only for firm matches. Size tells how often a clone was seen (once, few, many) or the class of an expanded clone, and some rows leave it out.

many	TRBD1	TRBV20-1	TRBJ1-2	CSATTGAYYGYTF	TGCAGTGCAACTACAGGGGCCTACTATGGCTACACCTTC
many	TRBD2	TRBV5-1	TRBJ2-1	CASSLPGTSGSIDEQFF	TGCGCCAGCAGTTTGCCCGGGACTAGCGGGTCCATCGATGAGCAGTTCTTC
many	.	TRBV29-1	TRBJ1-5	CSAGGRDSNQPQHF	TGCAGCGCTGGGGGACGGGACAGCAATCAGCCCCAGCATTTT
many	.	TRBV5-6	TRBJ1-5	CASSFNSNQPQHF	TGTGCCAGCAGCTTCAATAGCAATCAGCCCCAGCATTTT
many	.	TRBV29-1	TRBJ1-1	CSVEGVRGKNTEAFF	TGCAGCGTTGAAGGGGTGAGAGGGAAGAACACTGAAGCTTTCTTT
.	TRBD1	TRBV19	TRBJ1-2	CASRSDRVNYGYTF	TGTGCCAGTAGGTCGGACAGGGTAAACTATGGCTACACCTTC
few	TRBD1	TRBV5-8	TRBJ1-1	CASSRDRGLATEAFF	TGTGCCAGCAGCAGGGACAGGGGGCTGGCCACTGAAGCTTTCTTT
many	.	TRBV6-2/TRBV6-3	TRBJ2-2	CASRRQLNTGELFF	TGTGCCAGCAGGCGGCAACTGAACACCGGGGAGCTGTTTTTT
many	.	TRBV28	TRBJ1-5	CASRRTNSNQPQHF	TGTGCCAGCAGGCGGACGAATAGCAATCAGCCCCAGCATTTT
many	TRBD1	TRBV20-1	TRBJ1-2	CSARGRDRVGLSGYTF	TGCAGTGCTAGAGGCCGGGACAGGGTTGGGCTCAGCGGCTACACCTTC
many	.	TRBV5-1	TRBJ2-7	CASSLVSFGSEQYF	TGCGCCAGCAGCTTGGTGTCTTTCGGGAGTGAGCAGTACTTC
many	TRBD2	TRBV5-1	TRBJ2-7	CASSLDQREFYEQYF	TGCGCCAGCAGCTTGGACCAGCGGGAGTTCTACGAGCAGTACTTC
many	.	TRBV20-1	TRBJ2-2	CSAKGAGELFF	TGCAGTGCTAAGGGGGCCGGGGAGCTGTTTTTT